This TCR beta chain originates from a study of blood T cell repertoires in COVID-19. Study-level background: Nucleic acid was either cDNA or gDNA, and it came from T cells, B-cell-depleted T cells, or PBMCs.

This CDR3 spans 16 amino acids. J lost 5 bases, V lost 4 bases, and 7 bases had no gene match. Germline lookup yields CDR1 MNHNS and CDR2 SASEGT. The assay was immunoSEQ multiplex PCR, and TCRdb's table has in-frame clones only and misses some. This table holds approximately 50,000 clones, around nine tenths found once. This receptor was identified in a human donor in a cohort sampled during active COVID-19. Sequenced material: peripheral blood. The genes are TRBV6-1 and TRBJ2-2, with 10 bases fitting TRBD1. As DNA, the CDR3 is TGTGCCAGCAGTGCGGTCCCGGGACAGGGGACCGGGGAGCTGTTTTTT. Amino acids: CASSAVPGQGTGELFF.